The 20 T cell receptor beta chains below were found in one sample sequenced in a study of blood T cell repertoires in COVID-19. Using immunoSEQ multiplex PCR, the repertoire was profiled, and TCRdb retains in-frame clones only, with some absent. The table shows about 380,000 clones, with about 89% occurring only once. Input material: peripheral blood. The receptors stem from a middle-aged man with acute or convalescent COVID-19.

The J gene is TRBJ2-1, the V gene TRBV9; 8 bases agree with TRBD2. This CDR3 is 16 amino acids long. Losses at the gene ends were 5 bases for V and 4 bases for J; bases not matched to a gene: 11. The germline CDR1 and CDR2 sequences are SGDLS and YYNGEE. The CDR3: CASRHLVAGFYNEQFF. CDR3 DNA sequence: TGTGCCAGCAGGCATTTGGTAGCGGGATTTTACAATGAGCAGTTCTTC.

This chain uses TRBV28 with TRBJ1-1; no firm D call. V gave up 6 bases and J gave up 1 base, with 18 bases separating them. This CDR3 is 16 amino acids long. Germline CDR1 is MDHEN and CDR2 is SYDVKM. The CDR3, as DNA: TGTGCCAGCAGGCGGGCCCGTGTAATGCAGAACACTGAAGCTTTCTTT. It translates to CASRRARVMQNTEAFF.

This clone was detected only once. V is TRBV6-5 and J is TRBJ2-4; perhaps TRBD1 as D (5 bases). In germline, CDR1 is MNHEY, CDR2 SVGAGI. The CDR3 length is 16 residues. V was trimmed by 0 bases and J by 6 bases, leaving 15 bases between them. This chain's CDR3 is CASSYSKGQGGNIQYF. The CDR3 nucleotides are TGTGCCAGCAGTTACTCGAAGGGTCAGGGTGGAAACATTCAGTACTTC.

The CDR3 DNA is TGTGCCAGCAGCTTAGTAGCGGGGGCCGTAGATACGCAGTATTTT. Encoded protein: CASSLVAGAVDTQYF. V is TRBV7-2 and J is TRBJ2-3, with 9 bases matching TRBD2. The germline V gene encodes CDR1 SGHTA and CDR2 FQGNSA. The CDR3 sequence is 15 residues long. V was clipped by 1 base and J by 5 bases; unmatched bases: 4.

This clone has only a few counts. V is TRBV28 and J is TRBJ1-3; possibly TRBD1 for D (6 bases). Per germline, CDR1 MDHEN and CDR2 SYDVKM. The V gene lost 9 bases and the J gene lost 6 bases, with 18 bases spanning the gap. CDR3 size: 14 residues. CDR3 region: CASTTGYPINTIYF. CDR3 DNA sequence: TGTGCCAGTACAACAGGGTACCCAATAAACACCATATATTTT.

This clone was counted once. The J gene is TRBJ2-1, the V gene TRBV7-6, with D possibly being TRBD1 (5 bases). Germline V gives CDR1 SGHVS, CDR2 FNYEAQ. The length of the CDR3 is 12 residues. V lost 1 base and J lost 9, with 7 bases in between. In nucleotides, the CDR3 is TGTGCCAGCAGCTTAGAAGGGGCTGAGCAGTTCTTC. This sequence encodes CASSLEGAEQFF.

The chain is built from TRBV27 and TRBJ1-1, with a tentative D call TRBD1 (6 bases). Germline-derived CDR1 and CDR2 are MNHEY and SMNVEV (reference sequence). Trimming shortened V by 2 bases and J by 6 bases, and 22 bases separated the two germline ends. The CDR3 spans 17 residues. DNA for the CDR3: TGTGCCAGCAGTTTAACCTATCCAGGGACAAAAGGGTCTGAAGCTTTCTTT. This codes for CASSLTYPGTKGSEAFF.

This chain uses TRBV10-3 with TRBJ1-6; D remains ambiguous. CDR3 length equals 16 residues. Germline V gives CDR1 ENHRY, CDR2 SYGVKD. V was shortened by 4 bases and J by 5 bases, with 15 bases between the two germline ends. The CDR3 DNA reads TGTGCCATCAGTGCCCTTGGCGACACCGATAATTCACCCCTCCACTTT. This translates into CAISALGDTDNSPLHF.

V is TRBV19 and J is TRBJ2-2; 15 nucleotides agree with TRBD2. V was pared by 5 bases and J by 0 bases, with 10 bases of the junction left unmatched. CDR3 size: 20 residues. Germline assignment: CDR1 LNHDA and CDR2 SQIVND (reference sequence). The CDR3 sequence: CASSRGLAGGLRSNTGELFF. The CDR3 nucleotides read TGTGCCAGTAGTCGTGGACTAGCGGGAGGGTTAAGATCGAACACCGGGGAGCTGTTTTTT.

A single count supports this clone. The V call is TRBV13, the J call TRBJ2-5, with 7 bases matching TRBD1. Looked up from germline, CDR1 is PRHDT and CDR2 is FYEKMQ (reference sequence). The CDR3 extends over 14 amino acids. V dropped 5 bases and J dropped 1; count of bases not matched to a gene: 4. Here the CDR3 DNA reads TGTGCCAGCAGCAACGACAGGGTCCAAGAGACCCAGTACTTC. The encoded protein is CASSNDRVQETQYF.

This chain joins TRBV29-1 and TRBJ1-2; TRBD1 agrees at 11 bases. Germline CDR1 and CDR2: SQVTM and ANQGSEA. The CDR3 is 16 residues long. The junction had 11 bases not matched to a gene; V was cut back by 0 bases and J by 8 bases. The CDR3 bases are TGCAGCGTTGAAGACATAATTGGACAGGGGGCACGAGGCTACACCTTC. Translating it yields CSVEDIIGQGARGYTF. Complete variable domain (other parts from reference TRBV29-1 and TRBJ1-2): SAVISQKPSRDICQRGTSLTIQCQVDSQVTMMFWYRQQPGQSLTLIATANQGSEATYESGFVIDKFPISRPNLTFSTLTVSNMSPEDSSIYLCSVEDIIGQGARGYTFGSGTRLTVV.

The chain carries TRBV4-1 and TRBJ1-2; D not certain. The V gene's germline CDR1 is MGHRA and CDR2 YSYEKL. Trimming shortened V by 1 base and J by 4 bases, and 7 bases separated the two germline ends. There are 13 residues in the CDR3. CDR3 sequence: CASSQVGGYGYTF. The CDR3 DNA is TGCGCCAGCAGCCAAGTGGGAGGCTATGGCTACACCTTC.

This rearrangement joins TRBV28 to TRBJ1-4; D gene uncertain. The CDR3 is 15 amino acids. Trimming left V 5 bases short and J 8 bases short, with 18 bases between. Germline V gives CDR1 MDHEN, CDR2 SYDVKM. This CDR3 reads CASSQTLGSGEKLFF. The DNA for the CDR3 is TGTGCCAGCAGTCAAACACTCGGATCGGGGGAAAAACTGTTTTTT.

The chain recombines TRBV4-2 with TRBJ1-2; 7 bases agree with TRBD1. Germline V CDR1 and CDR2: LGHNA, YNFKEQ. The V and J ends lost 1 base and 4 bases, in that order; junction bases with no gene match: 6. The CDR3 extends over 15 amino acids. The CDR3: CASSQVGAGGYGYTF. The CDR3 DNA reads TGTGCCAGCAGCCAAGTCGGGGCAGGGGGCTATGGCTACACCTTC.

This clone was detected a few times. The chain uses TRBV4-2 and TRBJ2-4, with 8 positions matching TRBD1. The junction had 8 bases not matched to a gene; V was cut back by 4 bases and J by 0 bases. This CDR3 is built from 17 residues. Germline lookup yields CDR1 LGHNA and CDR2 YNFKEQ. This chain's CDR3 is CASSPSHQGAAKNIQYF. The CDR3 DNA reads TGTGCCAGCAGCCCGTCCCACCAGGGGGCAGCCAAAAACATTCAGTACTTC.

This chain links TRBV6-4 with TRBJ1-5; TRBD1 might be the D (5 bases). The CDR3 contains 16 residues. Germline lookup yields CDR1 MRHNA and CDR2 SNTAGT. V was cut by 0 bases and J by 0 bases, with 9 bases left in between. The CDR3 DNA reads TGTGCCAGCAGTGACTCGGACAAAACTAGCAATCAGCCCCAGCATTTT. It yields the protein CASSDSDKTSNQPQHF.

The rearrangement uses TRBV11-2 and TRBJ1-3, with TRBD1 matching over 7 bases. In germline, CDR1 is SGHAT, CDR2 FQNNGV. CDR3 length equals 15 residues. Trimming at V came to 8 bases and at J to 4 bases, leaving 11 bases not matched to a gene. CDR3 loop: CASHMNRGAGNTIYF. For the CDR3, the DNA is TGTGCCAGCCATATGAACAGGGGAGCAGGAAACACCATATATTTT.

The chain uses TRBV28 and TRBJ1-1; TRBD1 aligns across 8 bases. The CDR3 length is 16 residues. J lost 0 bases, V lost 5 bases, and 8 bases had no gene match. Per germline, CDR1 MDHEN and CDR2 SYDVKM. The CDR3 spells CASSILTGAMNTEAFF. The CDR3 coding sequence is TGTGCCAGCAGTATCCTGACAGGGGCGATGAACACTGAAGCTTTCTTT.

The chain is built from TRBV10-3 and TRBJ2-5, with 11 nucleotides matching TRBD1. Germline V gene sequence: CDR1 ENHRY, CDR2 SYGVKD. This CDR3 has 17 amino acids. V was pared by 5 bases and J by 5 bases, with 13 bases of the junction left unmatched. The CDR3: CAISLNGQGANFETQYF. The CDR3 DNA reads TGTGCCATCAGTCTTAATGGACAGGGGGCGAATTTCGAGACCCAGTACTTC.

A remark on this clone: This sample includes further DNA sequences coding for the same CDR3. The V and J genes are TRBV29-1 and TRBJ1-2; the match to TRBD1 covers 12 bases. This CDR3 contains 13 residues. V shed 6 bases, J shed 3 bases, and the junction held 2 bases outside the gene matches. CDR1 and CDR2 (germline): SQVTM, ANQGSEA. CDR3 in amino acids: CSVGTGGDYGYTF. CDR3 DNA sequence: TGCAGCGTCGGGACAGGGGGCGACTATGGCTACACCTTC.